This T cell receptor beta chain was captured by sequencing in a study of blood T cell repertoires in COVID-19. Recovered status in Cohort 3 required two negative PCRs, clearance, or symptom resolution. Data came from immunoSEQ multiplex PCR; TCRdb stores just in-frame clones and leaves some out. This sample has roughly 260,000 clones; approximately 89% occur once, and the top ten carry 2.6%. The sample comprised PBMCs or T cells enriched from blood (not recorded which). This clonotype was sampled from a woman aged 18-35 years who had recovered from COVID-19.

CDR3 nucleotides: TGTGCCACCAGTGCCAACTTAGAAAGCTCCTACAATGAGCAGTTCTTC. This gives the protein CATSANLESSYNEQFF. The chain is built from TRBV24-1 and TRBJ2-1; D not resolved. Trimming removed 5 bases from V and 0 bases from J, with 13 bases in between. Germline V CDR1 and CDR2: KGHDR, SFDVKD. This CDR3 has 16 residues.